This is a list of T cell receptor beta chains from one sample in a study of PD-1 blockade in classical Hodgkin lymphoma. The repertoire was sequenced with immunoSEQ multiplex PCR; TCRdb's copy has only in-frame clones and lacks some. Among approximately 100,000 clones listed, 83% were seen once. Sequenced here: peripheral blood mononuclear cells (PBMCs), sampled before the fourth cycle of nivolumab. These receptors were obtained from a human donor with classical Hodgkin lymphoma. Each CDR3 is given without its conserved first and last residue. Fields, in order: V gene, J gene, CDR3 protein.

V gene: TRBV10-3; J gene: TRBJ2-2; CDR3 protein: AISEGQRVLEAGELF
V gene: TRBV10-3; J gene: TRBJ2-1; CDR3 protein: AISPSGTQQF
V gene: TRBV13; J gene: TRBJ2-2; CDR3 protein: ASRIPGTGELF
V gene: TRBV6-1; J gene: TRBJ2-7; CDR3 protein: ASTRGGGIFDEQY
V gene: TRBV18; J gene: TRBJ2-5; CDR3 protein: ASSPAGGGETQY
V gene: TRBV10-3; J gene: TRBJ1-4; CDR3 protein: AISAGGEKLF
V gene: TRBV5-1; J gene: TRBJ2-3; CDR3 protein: ASSLLAGGRGTDTQY
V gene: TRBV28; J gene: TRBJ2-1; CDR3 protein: ASSSPGGSGSYNEQF
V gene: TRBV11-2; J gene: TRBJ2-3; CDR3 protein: ASSLGPGTSGTDTQY
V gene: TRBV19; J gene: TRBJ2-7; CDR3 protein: ASSSLTSGRWYEQY
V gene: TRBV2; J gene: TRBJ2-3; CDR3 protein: ASKIGDTQY
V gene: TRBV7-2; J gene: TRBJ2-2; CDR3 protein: ASSLINTGELF
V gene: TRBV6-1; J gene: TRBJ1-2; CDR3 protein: ASGPGGGYGYT
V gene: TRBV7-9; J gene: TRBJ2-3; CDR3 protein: AMGDRGTDTQY
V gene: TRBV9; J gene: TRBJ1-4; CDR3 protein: ASSPRTGQGGEKLF
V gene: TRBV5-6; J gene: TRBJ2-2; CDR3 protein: ASSSSGLAAFANTGELF